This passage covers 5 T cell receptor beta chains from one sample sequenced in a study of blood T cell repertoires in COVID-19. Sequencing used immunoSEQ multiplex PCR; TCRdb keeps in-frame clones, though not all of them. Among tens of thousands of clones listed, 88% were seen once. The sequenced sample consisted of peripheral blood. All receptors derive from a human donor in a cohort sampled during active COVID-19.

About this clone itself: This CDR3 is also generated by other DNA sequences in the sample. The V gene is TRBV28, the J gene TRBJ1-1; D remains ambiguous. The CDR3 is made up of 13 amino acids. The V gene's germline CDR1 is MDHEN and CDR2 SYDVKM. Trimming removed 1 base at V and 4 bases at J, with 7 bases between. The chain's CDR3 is CASSLSRGTEAFF. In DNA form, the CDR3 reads TGTGCCAGCAGTTTATCCCGGGGCACTGAAGCTTTCTTT.

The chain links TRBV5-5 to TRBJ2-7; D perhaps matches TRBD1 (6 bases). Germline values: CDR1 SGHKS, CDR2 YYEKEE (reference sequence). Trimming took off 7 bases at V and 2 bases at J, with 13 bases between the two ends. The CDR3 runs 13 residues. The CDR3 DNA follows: TGTGCCAGCTTGGATTACAGGGCCTACGAGCAGTACTTC. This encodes CASLDYRAYEQYF.

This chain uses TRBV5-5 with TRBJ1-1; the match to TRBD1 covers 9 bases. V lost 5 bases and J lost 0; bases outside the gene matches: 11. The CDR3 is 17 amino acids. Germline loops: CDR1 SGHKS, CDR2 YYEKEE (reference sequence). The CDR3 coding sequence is TGTGCCAGCAGACCGGGACAGGGTGTACTTTTGAACACTGAAGCTTTCTTT. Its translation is CASRPGQGVLLNTEAFF.

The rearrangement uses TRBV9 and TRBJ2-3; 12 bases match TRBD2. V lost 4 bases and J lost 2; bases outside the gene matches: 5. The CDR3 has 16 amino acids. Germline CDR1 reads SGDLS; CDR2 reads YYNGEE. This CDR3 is CASSIRLAGATDTQYF. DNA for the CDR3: TGTGCCAGCAGCATAAGACTAGCGGGGGCCACAGATACGCAGTATTTT.

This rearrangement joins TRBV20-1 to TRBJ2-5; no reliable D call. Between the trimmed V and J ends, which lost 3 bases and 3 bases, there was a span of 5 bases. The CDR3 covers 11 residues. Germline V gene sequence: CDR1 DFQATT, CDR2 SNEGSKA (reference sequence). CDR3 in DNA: TGCAGTGCTAGTGCAAAAGAGACCCAGTACTTC. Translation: CSASAKETQYF.